Sequencing of this T cell receptor (beta chain) was carried out in a study of CD8+CD57+ T cells in acquired aplastic anemia. Across the whole study: DNA recovered from sorted CD4+ and CD8+ cells had a mean of approximately 3.2 ug. Study findings and constraints: In CD8+ cells, Simpson's diversity showed no significant difference between patients and controls.

Genomic DNA, serving as template, underwent TCR beta VDJ and CDR3 profiling. TCRdb passed the reads through MiXCR, listing each CDR3 protein once. The data hold about 180,000 distinct CDR3 sequences, with about 60% observed a single time. Sequencing involved patients with CD8+CD57+ cell expansion previously shown by flow cytometry. Severe acquired aplastic anemia was present in all patients. Patients were therapy-naive when their blood was sampled. The CDR3 runs 17 residues. CDR1 SEHNR and CDR2 FQNEAQ come from the germline V gene (reference sequence). Remarks on this clonotype: The antigen remains undetermined. A much larger clone differs from this one at a single base, so this may be a read error.

The receptor was isolated from a human donor with aplastic anemia. This chain joins TRBV7-9 and TRBJ1-1; D gene unclear. The sequenced sample consisted of sorted CD4+, CD8+, or CD8+CD57+ T cells (not recorded which) from PBMCs. The CDR3: CASSPPTTDPRSTEAFF. The CDR3 coding sequence is TGCGCCAGCAGCCCCCCCACAACGGACCCGAGGAGCACTGAAGCTTTCTTT.